Listed here are 18 T cell receptor beta chains from one sample, sequenced in a study of cytomegalovirus exposure and HLA in healthy donors. PCR used 60 Vbeta primers and 13 Jbeta primers. Assay used: immunoSEQ multiplex PCR; TCRdb lists only in-frame clones, some missing. The data hold roughly 290,000 clones, with roughly 89% observed a single time. Input material: PBMCs. Receptors were obtained from a woman aged 18 to 35 in good health and CMV-seronegative.

The rearrangement joins TRBV5-1 to TRBJ2-2, with 8 bases identical to TRBD2. CDR1 is SGHRS and CDR2 is YFSETQ in the germline V gene. J gave up 4 bases and V 1 base, and 9 bases lay outside the gene matches. This CDR3 has 17 amino acids. Here the CDR3 reads CASSLSPGGGLTGELFF. The CDR3 nucleotides are TGCGCCAGCAGCTTGTCACCGGGGGGGGGCCTCACCGGGGAGCTGTTTTTT.

As regards this clone: This sample includes further DNA sequences coding for the same CDR3. The chain uses TRBV9 and TRBJ2-1, with 7 bases lining up with TRBD2. Germline V gives CDR1 SGDLS, CDR2 YYNGEE. With V trimmed by 0 bases and J by 0 bases, 0 bases remained unmatched. The CDR3 loop spans 15 amino acids. CDR3 sequence: CASSVGGGSYNEQFF. As DNA, the CDR3 is TGTGCCAGCAGCGTAGGGGGGGGCTCCTACAATGAGCAGTTCTTC.

The CDR3 sequence is CASSQEAGGGVYGYTF. CDR3 coding DNA: TGCGCCAGCAGCCAAGAAGCGGGGGGAGGCGTATATGGCTACACCTTC. This chain connects TRBV4-1 to TRBJ1-2; maybe TRBD1 (5 bases). The CDR3 length is 16 residues. Looked up from germline, CDR1 is MGHRA and CDR2 is YSYEKL. With 0 bases removed from V and 5 bases from J, the gap between germline ends came to 16 bases.

V gene TRBV15 combines with J gene TRBJ2-7; possible D gene TRBD2, 6 bases. CDR3 length equals 15 residues. Germline V gene data show CDR1 as LNHNV and CDR2 as YYDKDF (reference sequence). Trimming cost V 3 bases and J 2 bases, with 14 bases left between them. CDR3 DNA sequence: TGTGCCACCAGCAGCCGGGAGCAAGGCGCCTACGAGCAGTACTTC. Amino acids: CATSSREQGAYEQYF. The full variable domain, in which reference TRBV15 and TRBJ2-7 provide the parts outside the CDR3, is DAMVIQNPRYQVTQFGKPVTLSCSQTLNHNVMYWYQQKSSQAPKLLFHYYDKDFNNEADTPDNFQSRRPNTSFCFLDIRSPGLGDTAMYLCATSSREQGAYEQYFGPGTRLTVT.

This clone was detected only a few times. The genes are TRBV29-1 and TRBJ1-6, with D possibly TRBD1 on 5 matching bases. The germline V gene encodes CDR1 SQVTM and CDR2 ANQGSEA. Between the trimmed V and J ends, which lost 4 bases and 7 bases, there was a span of 8 bases. The CDR3 runs to 12 residues. CDR3 nucleotides: TGCAGCGTTGCCTCAGGGAATTCACCCCTCCACTTT. This gives the protein CSVASGNSPLHF.

The chain is built from TRBV9 and TRBJ2-3, with D perhaps matching TRBD2 (6 bases). Looked up from germline, CDR1 is SGDLS and CDR2 is YYNGEE. This CDR3 comprises 16 residues. V lost 4 bases and J 3 bases, leaving 18 bases between the germline ends. The CDR3 coding sequence is TGTGCCAGCAGCCCGGAGGGACCTTCCCGAACAGATACGCAGTATTTT. Translating gives CASSPEGPSRTDTQYF.

The sample holds one count of this clone. The chain combines TRBV4-2 with TRBJ2-2, with 15 bases that match TRBD2. The CDR3 loop spans 17 amino acids. V gave up 3 bases and J gave up 2 bases; unmatched junction bases: 1. CDR1 and CDR2 from the germline V gene are LGHNA and YNFKEQ. DNA of the CDR3: TGTGCCAGCAGCCAGGGACTAGCGGGGGGAAACACCGGGGAGCTGTTTTTT. Its translation is CASSQGLAGGNTGELFF.

The chain joins TRBV5-6 to TRBJ2-5; TRBD2 aligns across 12 bases. Germline-derived CDR1 and CDR2 are SGHDT and YYEEEE. The CDR3 runs to 17 residues. V lost 1 base to trimming and J lost 3 bases; unmatched junction nucleotides: 7. In DNA form, the CDR3 reads TGTGCCAGCAGCTTGTATACTAGCGGGGGGACGAAAGAGACCCAGTACTTC. It translates to CASSLYTSGGTKETQYF.

The chain combines TRBV4-1 with TRBJ2-3, with D perhaps matching TRBD1 (5 bases). V lost 1 base and J lost 6, with 17 bases in between. The CDR3 contains 16 residues. CDR1 and CDR2 from the germline V gene are MGHRA and YSYEKL. The CDR3 coding sequence is TGCGCCAGCAGCCAAGCTGCAGGGCAAGCCAGCGATACGCAGTATTTT. It translates to CASSQAAGQASDTQYF.

The CDR3 is CASSYLTSWYEQYF. CDR3 DNA sequence: TGTGCCAGCAGTTACCTGACTAGCTGGTACGAGCAGTACTTC. The chain is built from TRBV6-5 and TRBJ2-5, with 7 bases fitting TRBD2. The J call may not be correct, given that the DNA end is closer to TRBJ2-7. From germline, CDR1 is MNHEY and CDR2 SVGAGI. The CDR3 has 14 residues.

This clone occurred once. The rearrangement joins TRBV11-2 to TRBJ1-2, with 12 bases lining up with TRBD1. With V trimmed by 1 base and J by 6 bases, 9 bases remained unmatched. Germline-derived CDR1 and CDR2 are SGHAT and FQNNGV. The CDR3 runs 17 residues. CDR3 residues: CASSLGIGDRGLHGYTF. In DNA form, the CDR3 reads TGTGCCAGCAGCTTAGGAATAGGGGACAGGGGGCTACATGGCTACACCTTC.

V gene TRBV2 combines with J gene TRBJ2-7, with 7 bases lining up with TRBD1. After removal of 7 bases from V and 1 base from J, the junction contained 13 bases not matched to a gene. This CDR3 has 16 amino acids. CDR1 SNHLY and CDR2 FYNNEI come from the germline V gene. The CDR3 nucleotides are TGTGCCAGCACCGTCCCAACAGGGGATATTTCCTACGAGCAGTACTTC. It encodes CASTVPTGDISYEQYF. The full variable domain, with the rest looked up from reference TRBV2 and TRBJ2-7, is EPEVTQTPSHQVTQMGQEVILRCVPISNHLYFYWYRQILGQKVEFLVSFYNNEISEKSEIFDDQFSVERPDGSNFTLKIRSTKLEDSAMYFCASTVPTGDISYEQYFGPGTRLTVT.

J is TRBJ2-3 and V is TRBV28; a weak D match, TRBD1 (6 bases). Trimming took off 2 bases at V and 0 bases at J, with 9 bases between the two ends. This CDR3 comprises 15 residues. Germline lookup yields CDR1 MDHEN and CDR2 SYDVKM. The CDR3 DNA reads as TGTGCCAGCAGTTTAACAGGGTTAAGCACAGATACGCAGTATTTT. This encodes CASSLTGLSTDTQYF.

The chain joins TRBV6-4 to TRBJ1-5, with 7 bases fitting TRBD1. CDR3 length equals 16 residues. The germline CDR1 and CDR2 sequences are MRHNA and SNTAGT. The V gene end was trimmed by 5 bases and the J gene end by 4 bases; junction bases not matched to a gene: 11. CDR3 amino acids: CASSYLDRRDNQPQHF. CDR3 DNA: TGTGCCAGCAGTTATTTGGACAGGAGGGATAATCAGCCCCAGCATTTT.

This sequence joins TRBV11-2 and TRBJ2-2, with 10 bases fitting TRBD2. The CDR3 is made up of 15 amino acids. The V segment lost 5 bases and the J segment 6 bases; nucleotides outside the gene matches: 6. CDR1 is SGHAT, CDR2 FQNNGV, per germline. Written as DNA, the CDR3 is TGTGCCAGCAGCGGAGCGGGGGGGCTTCCCGGGGAGCTGTTTTTT. Encoded protein: CASSGAGGLPGELFF. Full variable domain (outside the CDR3, taken from reference TRBV11-2 and TRBJ2-2): EAGVAQSPRYKIIEKRQSVAFWCNPISGHATLYWYQQILGQGPKLLIQFQNNGVVDDSQLPKDRFSAERLKGVDSTLKIQPAKLEDSAVYLCASSGAGGLPGELFFGEGSRLTVL.

CDR3 sequence (DNA): TGTGCCAGCAGCTTATATACTTCGGAGGGCTACACCTTC. Translation gives CASSLYTSEGYTF. The chain employs TRBV7-2 and TRBJ1-2, with D hard to call. Looked up from germline, CDR1 is SGHTA and CDR2 is FQGNSA. V was clipped by 2 bases and J by 8 bases, with 12 bases between them. CDR3 length equals 13 residues. Full variable domain (remainder filled in from reference TRBV7-2 and TRBJ1-2): GAGVSQSPSNKVTEKGKDVELRCDPISGHTALYWYRQSLGQGLEFLIYFQGNSAPDKSGLPSDRFSAERTGGSVSTLTIQRTQQEDSAVYLCASSLYTSEGYTFGSGTRLTVV.

The V call is TRBV11-2, the J call TRBJ2-3; no firm D call. V gave up 4 bases and J gave up 2 bases, with 10 bases separating them. The CDR3 loop spans 14 amino acids. Germline V gene lookup returns CDR1 SGHAT and CDR2 FQNNGV. The CDR3: CASSSIMITDTQYF. The CDR3, as DNA: TGTGCCAGCAGCTCTATTATGATCACAGATACGCAGTATTTT.

The rearrangement links TRBV7-3 to TRBJ2-7, with TRBD2 matching over 10 bases. V trimming: 2 bases; J trimming: 0 bases; junction bases outside the gene matches: 1. Germline loops: CDR1 SGHTA, CDR2 FQGTGA. This CDR3 spans 15 amino acids. Written as DNA, the CDR3 is TGTGCCAGCAGCTTATTAGCGGGGGGCTCCTACGAGCAGTACTTC. This codes for CASSLLAGGSYEQYF. The variable domain in full, completed from reference TRBV7-3 and TRBJ2-7, reads GAGVSQTPSNKVTEKGKYVELRCDPISGHTALYWYRQSLGQGPEFLIYFQGTGAADDSGLPNDRFFAVRPEGSVSTLKIQRTERGDSAVYLCASSLLAGGSYEQYFGPGTRLTVT.